The T cell receptor (beta chain) described here comes from a study of shared clonotypes between healthy human individuals. Study-wide points: Clonotype sharing among donors was thought likely to change with sequencing depth.

Naivety among CD8 cells was defined by CD45RO negativity and positive CCR7 selection, thereby excluding terminally differentiated effector memory CD45RA+ cells. To note about this clone: The antigen is unknown.

The CDR3 runs 14 residues. Germline V gene sequence: CDR1 SGHTA, CDR2 FQGTGA. The V gene end was trimmed by 5 bases and the J gene end by 13 bases; junction bases not matched to a gene: 11. Assay used: immunoSEQ multiplex PCR; TCRdb lists only in-frame clones, some missing. Among about 2.1 million clones listed, 80% to 95% were seen once. Sequencing was done on a sample of naive CD8+ T cells from PBMCs. The receptor comes from a man aged 18-30 years in good health. Some clones in this sample may be carry-over from other donors' samples. The rearrangement uses TRBV7-3 and TRBJ2-1, with TRBD1 matching 10 bases. The CDR3 DNA is TGTGCCAGCAGCGGAGAGGGGACAGGGGACGCTCAGTTCTTC. Its translation is CASSGEGTGDAQFF.